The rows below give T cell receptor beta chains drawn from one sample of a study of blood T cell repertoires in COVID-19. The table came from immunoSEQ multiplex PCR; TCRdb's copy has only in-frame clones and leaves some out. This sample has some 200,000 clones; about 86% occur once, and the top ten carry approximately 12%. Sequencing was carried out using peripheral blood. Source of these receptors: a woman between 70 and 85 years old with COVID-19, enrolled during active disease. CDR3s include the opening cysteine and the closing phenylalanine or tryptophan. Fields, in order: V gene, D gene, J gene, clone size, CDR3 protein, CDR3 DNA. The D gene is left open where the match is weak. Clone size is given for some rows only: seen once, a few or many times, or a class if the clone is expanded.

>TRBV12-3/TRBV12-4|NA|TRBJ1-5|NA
CASSFSGFQPQHF
TGTGCCAGCAGTTTTTCGGGTTTTCAGCCCCAGCATTTT
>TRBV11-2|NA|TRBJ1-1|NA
CASSLVGDTEAFF
TGTGCCAGCAGCTTAGTAGGGGACACTGAAGCTTTCTTT
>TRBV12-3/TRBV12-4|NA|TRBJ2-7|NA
CASSLGTSYEQYF
TGTGCCAGCAGTTTGGGCACCTCCTACGAGCAGTACTTC
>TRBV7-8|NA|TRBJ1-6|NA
CASSENRVSPLHF
TGTGCCAGCAGCGAAAACAGGGTTTCACCCCTCCACTTT
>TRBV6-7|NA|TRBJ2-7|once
CAIHYEQYF
TGTGCCATTCACTACGAGCAGTACTTC
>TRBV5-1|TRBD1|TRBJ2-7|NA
CASSLLRTGPYEQYF
TGCGCCAGCAGCTTGCTGAGGACAGGGCCCTACGAGCAGTACTTC
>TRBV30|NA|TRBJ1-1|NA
CAWSAPPGEAFF
TGTGCCTGGAGTGCCCCTCCGGGTGAAGCTTTCTTT
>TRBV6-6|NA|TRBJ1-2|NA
CARAPGGYTF
TGTGCCAGGGCGCCGGGTGGCTACACCTTC
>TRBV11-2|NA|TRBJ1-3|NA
CASSLGRGSGNTIYF
TGTGCCAGCAGCTTAGGGAGAGGTAGTGGAAACACCATATATTTT
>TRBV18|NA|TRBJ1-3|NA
CASSPLRQLDNSGNTIYF
TGTGCCAGCTCACCACTCCGACAGCTAGATAACTCTGGAAACACCATATATTTT
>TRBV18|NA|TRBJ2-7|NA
CASSPRTSSYEQYF
TGTGCCAGCTCACCAAGGACAAGCTCCTACGAGCAGTACTTC
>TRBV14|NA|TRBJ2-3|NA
CASSPRGARPNTDTQYF
TGTGCCAGCAGCCCGAGAGGTGCACGGCCGAACACAGATACGCAGTATTTT
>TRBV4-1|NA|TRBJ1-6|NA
CASSQVAGSVNSPLHF
TGCGCCAGCAGCCAAGTGGCGGGCAGCGTAAATTCACCCCTCCACTTT
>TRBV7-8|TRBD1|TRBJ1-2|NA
CASSLVPGQGALGYTF
TGTGCCAGCAGCTTAGTCCCGGGACAGGGGGCGTTGGGCTACACCTTC
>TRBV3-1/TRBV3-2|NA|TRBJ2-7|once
CASSRLEGRGSGEQYF
TGTGCCAGCAGCCGGCTAGAAGGCAGGGGATCGGGCGAGCAGTACTTC
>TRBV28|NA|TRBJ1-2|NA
CASSFGGVSNYGYTF
TGTGCCAGCAGTTTCGGCGGGGTCTCCAACTATGGCTACACCTTC